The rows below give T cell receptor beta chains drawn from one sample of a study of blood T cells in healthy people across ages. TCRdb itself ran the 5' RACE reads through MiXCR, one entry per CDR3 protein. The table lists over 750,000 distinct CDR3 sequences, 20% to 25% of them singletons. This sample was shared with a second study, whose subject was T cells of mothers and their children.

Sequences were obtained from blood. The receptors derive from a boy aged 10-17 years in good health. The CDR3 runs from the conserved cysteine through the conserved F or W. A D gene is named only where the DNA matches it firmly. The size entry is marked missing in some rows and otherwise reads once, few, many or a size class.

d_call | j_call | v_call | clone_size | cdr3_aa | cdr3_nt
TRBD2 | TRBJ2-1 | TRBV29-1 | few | CSVRRTSGRYNEQFF | TGCAGCGTTAGGCGGACTAGCGGGAGGTACAATGAGCAGTTCTTC
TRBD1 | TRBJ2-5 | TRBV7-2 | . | CASSPRQGVETQYF | TGTGCCAGCAGCCCAAGACAGGGAGTAGAGACCCAGTACTTC
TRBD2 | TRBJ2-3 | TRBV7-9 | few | CASNKAGGVTDTQYF | TGTGCCAGCAACAAAGCGGGGGGCGTCACAGATACGCAGTATTTT
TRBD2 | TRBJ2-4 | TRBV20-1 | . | CSARDSSSGKNIQYF | TGCAGTGCTAGAGATAGTTCTAGCGGAAAAAACATTCAGTACTTC
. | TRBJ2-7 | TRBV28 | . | CASSSIDSRDHEQYF | TGTGCCAGCAGTTCAATAGACAGCCGCGACCACGAGCAGTACTTC
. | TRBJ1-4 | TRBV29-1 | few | CSVEVPGNEKLFF | TGCAGCGTTGAAGTCCCCGGAAATGAAAAACTGTTTTTT
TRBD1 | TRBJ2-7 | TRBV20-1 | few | CSASDRVDYEQYF | TGCAGTGCTAGCGACAGGGTAGACTACGAGCAGTACTTC
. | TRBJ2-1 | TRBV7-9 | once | CAGSLGSADEQFF | TGTGCCGGCAGCTTAGGGAGCGCGGATGAGCAGTTCTTC
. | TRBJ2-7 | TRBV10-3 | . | CAIRDSGGPYEQYF | TGTGCCATCAGAGACTCGGGGGGCCCCTACGAGCAGTACTTC
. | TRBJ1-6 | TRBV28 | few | CASSERVNNSPLHF | TGTGCCAGCAGTGAGAGGGTGAACAATTCACCCCTCCACTTT
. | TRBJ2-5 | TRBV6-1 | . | CASSEEAPTQYF | TGTGCCAGCAGTGAAGAGGCTCCGACCCAGTACTTC
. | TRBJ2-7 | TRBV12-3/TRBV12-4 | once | CASSVREEYEQYF | TGTGCCAGCAGTGTCAGGGAAGAATACGAGCAGTACTTC
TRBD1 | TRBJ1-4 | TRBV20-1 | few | CSAGGPGKLFF | TGCAGCGCAGGGGGCCCTGGAAAACTGTTTTTT
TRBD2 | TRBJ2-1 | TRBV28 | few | CASRETASGRRDNEQFF | TGTGCCAGCAGGGAAACTGCTAGCGGGAGAAGAGACAATGAGCAGTTCTTC
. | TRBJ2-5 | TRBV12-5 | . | CASGLPRLGETQYF | TGTGCTAGTGGTTTGCCCCGGCTCGGGGAGACCCAGTACTTC
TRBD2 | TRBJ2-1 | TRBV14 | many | CASSQLAGGYNEQFF | TGTGCCAGCAGCCAATTAGCGGGAGGCTACAATGAGCAGTTCTTC
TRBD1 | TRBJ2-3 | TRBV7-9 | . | CASSPRQGADTQYF | TGTGCCAGCAGCCCACGACAGGGGGCAGATACGCAGTATTTT
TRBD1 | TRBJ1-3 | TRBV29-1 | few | CSVDPGQGASGNTIYF | TGCAGCGTTGATCCGGGACAGGGGGCTTCTGGAAACACCATATATTTT
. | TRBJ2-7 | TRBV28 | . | CASSPGRGRIDYEQYF | TGTGCCAGCAGTCCAGGTCGCGGACGGATTGACTACGAGCAGTACTTC
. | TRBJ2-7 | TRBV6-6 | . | CASSYSNWEQYF | TGTGCCAGCAGTTACTCGAACTGGGAGCAGTACTTC
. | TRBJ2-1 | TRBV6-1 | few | CASSEIVEWAGSGYEQFF | TGTGCCAGCAGTGAAATTGTGGAATGGGCGGGATCCGGCTATGAGCAGTTCTTC
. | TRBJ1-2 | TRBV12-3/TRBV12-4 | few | CASSLGQAYGYTF | TGTGCCAGCAGTTTAGGTCAGGCCTATGGCTACACCTTC
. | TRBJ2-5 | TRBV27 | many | CASSPRAQETQYF | TGTGCCAGCAGTCCCCGAGCCCAAGAGACCCAGTACTTC
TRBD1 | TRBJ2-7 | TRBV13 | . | CASSSRSGTGSYEQYF | TGTGCCAGCAGCTCCAGATCCGGGACAGGGTCCTACGAGCAGTACTTC
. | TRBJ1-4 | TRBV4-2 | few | CASSQDHKKLFF | TGTGCCAGCAGCCAAGATCACAAAAAACTGTTTTTT
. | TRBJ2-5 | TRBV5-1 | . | CASSFNTIEETQYF | TGCGCCAGCAGCTTTAACACTATCGAAGAGACCCAGTACTTC
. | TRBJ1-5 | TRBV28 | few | CASQEGNQPQHF | TGTGCCAGCCAGGAAGGCAATCAGCCCCAGCATTTT
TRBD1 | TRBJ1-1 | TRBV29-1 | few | CSVAAGGKGTEAFF | TGCAGCGTTGCAGCAGGGGGTAAGGGCACTGAAGCTTTCTTT
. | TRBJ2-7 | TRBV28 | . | CASTPRGAPSLEQYF | TGTGCCAGCACCCCTCGGGGGGCTCCCTCTCTCGAGCAGTACTTC
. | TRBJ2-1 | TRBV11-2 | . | CASSLVGWGDEQFF | TGTGCCAGCAGCTTAGTAGGGTGGGGGGATGAGCAGTTCTTC
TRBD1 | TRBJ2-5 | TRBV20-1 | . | CSAAGTGQETQYF | TGCAGTGCTGCCGGGACAGGACAAGAGACCCAGTACTTC
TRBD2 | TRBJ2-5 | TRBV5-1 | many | CASSLKGLAGGETQYF | TGCGCCAGCAGCTTGAAGGGACTAGCGGGAGGAGAGACCCAGTACTTC
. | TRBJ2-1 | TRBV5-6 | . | CASSSSRVYNEQFF | TGTGCCAGCAGCTCATCAAGGGTCTACAATGAGCAGTTCTTC
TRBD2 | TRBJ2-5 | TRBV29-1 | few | CSQAGVPETQYF | TGCAGCCAAGCGGGAGTACCAGAGACCCAGTACTTC
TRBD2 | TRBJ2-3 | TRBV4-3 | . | CASSQRAGGPIFTDTQYF | TGCGCCAGCAGCCAACGAGCGGGGGGGCCGATTTTCACAGATACGCAGTATTTT
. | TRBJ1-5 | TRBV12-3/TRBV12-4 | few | CASSFSDQPQHF | TGTGCCAGCAGTTTCAGTGATCAGCCCCAGCATTTT
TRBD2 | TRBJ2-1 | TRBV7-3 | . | CASSSTVSALAGVEQFF | TGTGCCAGCAGCTCAACTGTTTCAGCACTAGCGGGAGTTGAGCAGTTCTTC
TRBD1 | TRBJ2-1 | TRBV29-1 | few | CSVWTGGRNEQFF | TGCAGCGTTTGGACAGGGGGCCGGAATGAGCAGTTCTTC
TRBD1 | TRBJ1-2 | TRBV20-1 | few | CSAREDRSLYGYTF | TGCAGTGCTAGAGAGGACAGGTCCCTCTATGGCTACACCTTC
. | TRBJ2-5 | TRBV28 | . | CASNNEETQYF | TGTGCCAGCAACAATGAAGAGACCCAGTACTTC
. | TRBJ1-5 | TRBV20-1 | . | CSASQEDSNQPQHF | TGCAGTGCTAGTCAGGAGGATAGCAATCAGCCCCAGCATTTT
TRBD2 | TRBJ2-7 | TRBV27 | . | CASSLSAGVLYEQYF | TGTGCCAGCAGTTTATCAGCGGGAGTCCTCTACGAGCAGTACTTC